Below, 22 T cell receptor beta chains from the same sample are listed, as sequenced in a study of vaccination effects on CD4 cells after COVID-19 (dated by TCRdb to the early 2020s). Antigens for these TCRs are unknown. After more than 9 days of culture, CD4+ T cells were isolated with the EasySep CD4+ T cell isolation kit. The library was built by means of the immunoSEQ multiplex PCR assay. The table comes from immuneACCESS by way of TCRdb, which keeps in-frame sequences with V and J called. Part of the clones is missing from these tables; in studies checked, under half for an unresolved V gene and the rest for unknown reasons. Within this sample are under 50,000 clones, with about three quarters of them counted one time only. The ten most abundant clones make up over 9.5% of the sample. The sequencing used CD4+ T cells from PBMCs cultured without peptide, collected before COVID-19 vaccination. These receptors came from a human donor who had a prior SARS-CoV-2 infection.

V and J are TRBV7-8 and TRBJ1-5; a possible D gene is TRBD1 (6 bases). The length of the CDR3 is 17 residues. The germline V gene encodes CDR1 SGHVS and CDR2 FQNEAQ. With 2 bases removed from V and 0 bases from J, the gap between germline ends came to 14 bases. This chain's CDR3 is CASSLIGGTTSNQPQHF. Here the CDR3 DNA reads TGTGCCAGCAGCTTAATAGGGGGTACGACTAGCAATCAGCCCCAGCATTTT.

The rearrangement joins TRBV5-1 to TRBJ2-7; D tentatively reads TRBD1 or TRBD2 (5 bases each). V lost 2 bases, J lost 3 bases, and 15 bases lay in between. The CDR3 consists of 15 residues. CDR1 is SGHRS, CDR2 YFSETQ, per germline. CDR3: CASSFGTNSYYEQYF. CDR3 nucleotide sequence: TGCGCCAGCAGCTTTGGGACCAACAGTTACTACGAGCAGTACTTC.

This chain connects TRBV7-9 to TRBJ2-3, with no clear D. V was trimmed by 1 base and J by 1 base, leaving 6 bases between them. CDR1 SEHNR and CDR2 FQNEAQ come from the germline V gene (reference sequence). CDR3 length: 14 amino acids. CDR3 protein: CASSLDPGTDTQYF. The CDR3, as DNA: TGTGCCAGCAGCTTAGATCCCGGCACAGATACGCAGTATTTT. Full variable domain (rest looked up from reference TRBV7-9 and TRBJ2-3): DTGVSQNPRHKITKRGQNVTFRCDPISEHNRLYWYRQTLGQGPEFLTYFQNEAQLEKSRLLSDRFSAERPKGSFSTLEIQRTEQGDSAMYLCASSLDPGTDTQYFGPGTRLTVL.

V is TRBV6-1 and J is TRBJ1-1; D not resolved. CDR1 MNHNS and CDR2 SASEGT come from the germline V gene. The CDR3 totals 15 residues. Trimming left V 3 bases short and J 0 bases short, with 11 bases between. The CDR3 sequence is CASSEADTLNTEAFF. The CDR3 DNA reads as TGTGCCAGCAGTGAGGCAGACACGTTGAACACTGAAGCTTTCTTT.

The chain employs TRBV24-1 and TRBJ1-2, with no clear D. Germline CDR1 is KGHDR and CDR2 is SFDVKD. This CDR3 has 13 amino acids. V dropped 3 bases and J dropped 3 bases, with 7 bases sitting between them. CDR3 nucleotide sequence: TGTGCCACCAGTGATGGGCAGGACTATGGCTACACCTTC. It specifies CATSDGQDYGYTF.

This clone was detected a few times. The chain employs TRBV10-1 and TRBJ1-5; maybe TRBD1 (6 bases). Deletions cut 2 bases from V and 3 bases from J, with 11 bases between. The CDR3 covers 15 residues. CDR1 and CDR2 (germline): WNHNN, SYGVQD (reference sequence). CDR3 in DNA: TGCGCCAGCAGTGAGGGTACAGGGCACAATCAGCCCCAGCATTTT. Translation gives CASSEGTGHNQPQHF.

The J gene is TRBJ2-3, the V gene TRBV25-1, with D possibly TRBD1 on 7 matching bases. Germline values: CDR1 MGHDK, CDR2 SYGVNS. The CDR3 runs 14 residues. V was pared by 7 bases and J by 3 bases, with 14 bases between. In DNA, the CDR3 is TGTGCCAGCAACCCGACAGGGAGGACAGATACGCAGTATTTT. It encodes CASNPTGRTDTQYF. Using reference TRBV25-1 and TRBJ2-3 for the parts outside the CDR3, the full variable domain is EADIYQTPRYLVIGTGKKITLECSQTMGHDKMYWYQQDPGMELHLIHYSYGVNSTEKGDLSSESTVSRIRTEHFPLTLESARPSHTSQYLCASNPTGRTDTQYFGPGTRLTVL.

This clone appeared a single time. This CDR3 is CASSLTGNPETQYF. The CDR3 nucleotides are TGTGCCAGCAGCCTGACAGGTAACCCAGAGACCCAGTACTTC. This rearrangement joins TRBV5-6 to TRBJ2-5; tentative D call: TRBD1 (6 bases). The germline V and J ends were trimmed by 4 bases and 4 bases, with 14 bases remaining between them. CDR3 length: 14 residues. Per germline, CDR1 SGHDT and CDR2 YYEEEE. The full variable domain, with the rest looked up from reference TRBV5-6 and TRBJ2-5, is DAGVTQSPTHLIKTRGQQVTLRCSPKSGHDTVSWYQQALGQGPQFIFQYYEEEERQRGNFPDRFSGHQFPNYSSELNVNALLLGDSALYLCASSLTGNPETQYFGPGTRLLVL.

The chain is built from TRBV20-1 and TRBJ2-1; D unresolved. Between the trimmed V and J ends, which lost 3 bases and 10 bases, there was a span of 10 bases. CDR1 DFQATT and CDR2 SNEGSKA come from the germline V gene (reference sequence). CDR3 size: 11 residues. The CDR3 DNA sequence: TGCAGTGCTAGTCGCGGACCCGAGCAGTTCTTC. Its translation: CSASRGPEQFF.

The gene calls are TRBV6-5 and TRBJ1-5, with 7 bases identical to TRBD1. The CDR3 is 13 amino acids. The germline V gene has CDR1 MNHEY and CDR2 SVGAGI. V was pared by 6 bases and J by 6 bases, with 5 bases of the junction left unmatched. The CDR3 bases are TGTGCCAGCAGCCTTGGGACAGCTCAGCCCCAGCATTTT. Protein sequence: CASSLGTAQPQHF.

The chain is built from TRBV29-1 and TRBJ2-3; 9 nucleotides line up with TRBD2. Germline V lookup: CDR1 SQVTM, CDR2 ANQGSEA. With V trimmed by 6 bases and J by 2 bases, 9 bases remained unmatched. The CDR3 is 15 residues long. In nucleotides, the CDR3 is TGCAGCGTCCGGCGTTCTAGCGGGACCACAGATACGCAGTATTTT. Translating gives CSVRRSSGTTDTQYF.

The chain combines TRBV9 with TRBJ2-7; D is unclear. V lost 4 bases, J lost 2 bases, and 13 bases lay in between. The CDR3 covers 14 residues. CDR1 is SGDLS, CDR2 YYNGEE, per germline. This CDR3 reads CASSPPGRTYEQYF. DNA for the CDR3: TGTGCCAGCAGCCCCCCCGGCCGAACCTACGAGCAGTACTTC.

This clone was observed a few times. J is TRBJ1-1 and V is TRBV10-3; TRBD1 might be the D (5 bases). From germline, CDR1 is ENHRY and CDR2 SYGVKD. There are 11 residues in the CDR3. CDR3 loop: CAIGTNTEAFF. DNA of the CDR3: TGTGCAATAGGGACGAACACTGAAGCTTTCTTT.

The chain links TRBV6-6 to TRBJ2-1; 9 positions match TRBD2. CDR3 length equals 15 residues. Germline V gene lookup returns CDR1 MNHNY and CDR2 SVGAGI (reference sequence). V lost 2 bases and J lost 8; bases outside the gene matches: 7. Here the CDR3 reads CASSYTQRGVDEQFF. In DNA, the CDR3 is TGTGCCAGCAGTTACACTCAGCGGGGGGTAGATGAGCAGTTCTTC.

V gene TRBV7-8 combines with J gene TRBJ2-3, with TRBD2 as a possible D gene (5 bases). The CDR3 sequence is 17 residues long. The V gene lost 1 base and the J gene lost 0 bases, with 14 bases spanning the gap. The germline gives CDR1 SGHVS, CDR2 FQNEAQ. CDR3 residues: CASSLGGSVPSTDTQYF. CDR3 sequence (DNA): TGTGCCAGCAGCTTAGGAGGGTCAGTCCCTAGCACAGATACGCAGTATTTT.

The chain employs TRBV6-5 and TRBJ1-5; 7 bases are shared with TRBD1. J lost 7 bases, V lost 5 bases, and 5 bases had no gene match. Germline lookup yields CDR1 MNHEY and CDR2 SVGAGI. CDR3 size: 13 residues. The CDR3 nucleotides read TGTGCCAGCAGTACAGGGGATCGGCAGCCCCAGCATTTT. Its protein product is CASSTGDRQPQHF.

This clone was observed a few times. The chain has TRBV5-1 and TRBJ2-2; D might be TRBD2 (6 bases). The CDR3 runs to 16 residues. The V and J ends lost 1 base and 2 bases respectively, with 12 bases between them. Per germline, CDR1 SGHRS and CDR2 YFSETQ. CDR3 nucleotides: TGCGCCAGCAGCTTGTCCCTAGCGAGAAACACCGGGGAGCTGTTTTTT. Translation: CASSLSLARNTGELFF.

In its sample, this clone was seen once. The V call is TRBV6-5, the J call TRBJ2-7, with 8 bases fitting TRBD1. This CDR3 is built from 13 residues. Trimming removed 5 bases from V and 1 base from J; junction bases left unmatched: 1. Germline CDR1 reads MNHEY; CDR2 reads SVGAGI. CDR3 nucleotide sequence: TGTGCCAGCAGTCGGACAGGGTCCTACGAGCAGTACTTC. It specifies CASSRTGSYEQYF.

This clone has just one count. The chain has TRBV12-3 or TRBV12-4 and TRBJ2-2, with D unresolved. The CDR3 runs 13 residues. Trimming removed 3 bases at V and 5 bases at J, with 7 bases between. The DNA for the CDR3 is TGTGCCAGCAGTTTTTGGAGTACCGGGGAGCTGTTTTTT. Translated, it gives CASSFWSTGELFF.

The chain couples TRBV7-6 to TRBJ1-5; 8 bases are shared with TRBD1. J lost 7 bases, V lost 4 bases, and 9 bases had no gene match. The germline V gene has CDR1 SGHVS and CDR2 FNYEAQ. There are 15 residues in the CDR3. The chain's CDR3 is CASSYLPGGDQPQHF. CDR3 DNA: TGTGCCAGCAGCTACCTACCAGGGGGCGACCAGCCCCAGCATTTT.

CDR3 in amino acids: CASSLIWSTGELFF. In DNA, the CDR3 is TGTGCCAGCAGCTTAATATGGAGCACCGGGGAGCTGTTTTTT. This chain links TRBV7-9 with TRBJ2-2; no clear D. In germline, CDR1 is SEHNR, CDR2 FQNEAQ (reference sequence). The germline V and J ends were trimmed by 2 bases and 4 bases, with 8 bases remaining between them. The CDR3 sequence is 14 residues long.

The chain joins TRBV7-9 to TRBJ2-2; 7 bases line up with TRBD2. With 5 bases clipped from V and 4 bases from J, the junction kept 13 bases outside the gene matches. The CDR3 has 17 residues. Germline loops: CDR1 SEHNR, CDR2 FQNEAQ (reference sequence). The CDR3 bases are TGTGCCAGCAGCCCCAAGCGGGGCCTCACTTCCACCGGGGAGCTGTTTTTT. It codes for CASSPKRGLTSTGELFF.